The text below deals with one T cell receptor beta chain. Its antigen is not identified. Sequencing was performed with immunoSEQ multiplex PCR; in TCRdb, only in-frame clones are kept and a portion is missing. The sample consists of about 15,000 clones, just over 90% of them appearing once. No major medical conditions, Axis I/II comorbidities, regular medication, or illicit drugs. These data are taken from a study of untreated major depressive disorder. Study-level findings and limits: TRBV05-01 (Vbeta 5.1) usage was higher in CD4+ T cells of depressed patients than controls.

Germline V gene data show CDR1 as LNHDA and CDR2 as SQIVND (reference sequence). V was pared by 4 bases and J by 3 bases, with 16 bases between. The CDR3 totals 15 residues. The specimen sequenced was CD4+ T cells from PBMCs. The clonotype was recovered from a woman aged 25 to 39 with major depressive disorder. The chain recombines TRBV19 with TRBJ2-7, with D perhaps TRBD1 or TRBD2 (6 bases each). CDR3: CASSKPSQGLYEQYF. The CDR3 DNA is TGTGCCAGTAGTAAACCATCACAGGGACTCTACGAGCAGTACTTC.